The clone carrying this T cell receptor beta chain was detected many times. As yet, its antigen is unknown. These data come from a study of regulatory T cells in long-lasting Graves disease. Whole-study results and caveats: The study found TRBV28, TRBJ1-2 and TRBJ2-5 favored in persistent disease.

According to the study, TCR beta libraries were built with iRepertoire HTBI primers and CDR3-region Arm-PCR. TCRdb recomputed calls from the multiplex PCR reads with MiXCR, one row per CDR3 protein. The table has roughly 400,000 distinct CDR3 sequences, less than 25% seen once. CDR1 is MNHEY, CDR2 SVGEGT, per germline. V was shortened by 0 bases and J by 0 bases, with 5 bases between the two germline ends. The CDR3 totals 15 residues. Time point: persistent/refractory GD, antithyroid drugs over 5 years with positive TRAb. RNA extracted from PBMCs served as the sequencing template. This chain links TRBV6-2 or TRBV6-3 with TRBJ1-4; D is ambiguous. This receptor was identified in a female donor with Graves disease. The source was peripheral blood mononuclear cells (PBMCs), collected when the disease was refractory, from a patient treated with antithyroid drugs. The CDR3 coding sequence is TGTGCCAGCAGTTACTCGTTGTCAACTAATGAAAAACTGTTTTTT. Its protein product is CASSYSLSTNEKLFF.